A selection of T cell receptor beta chains follows, all from one sample in a study of post-analysis software for immune sequencing data. From the PCR reads, TCRdb called clonotypes with MiXCR, one entry per CDR3 protein. The data hold roughly 800,000 distinct CDR3 sequences, with roughly 50% observed a single time. Input material: blood. Every receptor here comes from a girl aged 10-17 years with multiple sclerosis. CDR3s include the opening cysteine and the closing phenylalanine or tryptophan. The D gene is left open where the match is weak. Not every row has a clone size; where given, it reads once, few, many or a size class.

cdr3_aa	cdr3_nt	d_call	cdr3_length	clone_size	j_call	v_call
CASSLARVVQETQYF	TGCGCCAGCAGCTTGGCCAGGGTCGTCCAAGAGACCCAGTACTTC	.	15	few	TRBJ2-5	TRBV5-1
CASSLQGEFTKNIQYF	TGTGCCAGCAGCTTACAGGGCGAGTTTACCAAAAACATTCAGTACTTC	.	16	.	TRBJ2-4	TRBV7-9
CASSPNAGQAYGYTF	TGTGCCAGCAGCCCGAACGCGGGACAGGCCTATGGCTACACCTTC	TRBD1	15	.	TRBJ1-2	TRBV3-1
CASSLAGGFLDEQYF	TGTGCCAGCAGCTTAGCGGGAGGGTTTTTGGACGAGCAGTACTTC	TRBD2	15	.	TRBJ2-7	TRBV7-8
CASRRQAPTSGDSYEQYF	TGTGCCAGCAGGAGACAGGCACCGACTAGCGGGGATTCCTACGAGCAGTACTTC	TRBD2	18	.	TRBJ2-7	TRBV6-1
CASSQSGGSAKQYF	TGTGCCAGCAGCCAAAGTGGGGGTTCCGCCAAGCAGTACTTC	.	14	.	TRBJ2-7	TRBV11-2
CASSLGREYEQYF	TGTGCCAGCAGTTTAGGCAGGGAGTACGAGCAGTACTTC	.	13	few	TRBJ2-7	TRBV27
CSVTGASGFEQYF	TGCAGCGTGACGGGTGCGTCAGGATTCGAGCAGTACTTC	.	13	.	TRBJ2-7	TRBV29-1
CASSLYAGASTDTQYF	TGTGCCAGCAGTTTATACGCGGGAGCTAGCACAGATACGCAGTATTTT	TRBD2	16	few	TRBJ2-3	TRBV28
CAISVAGLHNEQFF	TGTGCCATCAGTGTTGCTGGACTCCACAATGAGCAGTTCTTC	.	14	few	TRBJ2-1	TRBV10-3
CASSQSIGIRGGYTF	TGTGCCAGCAGCCAATCCATCGGGATTCGGGGTGGCTACACCTTC	.	15	.	TRBJ1-2	TRBV7-8
CASSQDPAIQETQYF	TGCGCCAGCAGCCAAGATCCGGCTATTCAAGAGACCCAGTACTTC	.	15	few	TRBJ2-5	TRBV4-1
CSVQKETTYEQYF	TGCAGCGTCCAAAAGGAGACTACCTACGAGCAGTACTTC	.	13	.	TRBJ2-7	TRBV29-1
CASSLGRVGGYTF	TGCGCCAGCAGCTTGGGCAGGGTAGGAGGCTACACCTTC	.	13	.	TRBJ1-2	TRBV5-1
CASSEQRLDTQYF	TGTGCCAGCAGCGAACAAAGGCTCGATACGCAGTATTTT	.	13	.	TRBJ2-3	TRBV7-3
CASSQTGDSYGQYF	TGTGCCAGCAGTCAGACAGGGGACTCCTACGGGCAGTACTTC	TRBD1	14	.	TRBJ2-7	TRBV6-5
CASSLRLGDEQFF	TGTGCCAGCAGCTTAAGGCTTGGCGATGAGCAGTTCTTC	.	13	.	TRBJ2-1	TRBV7-3
CASMPAGRAANYGYTF	TGTGCCAGCATGCCCGCTGGGAGGGCGGCTAACTATGGCTACACCTTC	.	16	.	TRBJ1-2	TRBV12-3/TRBV12-4
CSVEDNLGDTQYF	TGCAGCGTTGAAGATAATCTCGGAGATACGCAGTATTTT	.	13	.	TRBJ2-3	TRBV29-1
CASSQDGGTARTQYF	TGCGCCAGCAGCCAAGATGGGGGGACAGCTAGGACCCAGTACTTC	.	15	.	TRBJ2-5	TRBV4-1
CSASRMAPYEQYF	TGCAGTGCATCCCGGATGGCGCCCTACGAGCAGTACTTC	.	13	few	TRBJ2-7	TRBV20-1
CASSDKDSGAFTEAFF	TGTGCCAGCAGCGACAAGGACTCCGGCGCTTTCACTGAAGCTTTCTTT	.	16	.	TRBJ1-1	TRBV9
CASSELQVNAYEQYF	TGTGCCAGCAGCGAGTTACAGGTAAACGCCTACGAGCAGTACTTC	.	15	.	TRBJ2-7	TRBV11-2
CSASRDYGADEQYF	TGCAGTGCTAGTAGGGACTATGGGGCCGATGAGCAGTACTTC	TRBD2	14	few	TRBJ2-7	TRBV20-1
CASSSLGTGNGAYEQYF	TGTGCCAGCAGCTCCCTAGGAACGGGGAATGGAGCCTACGAGCAGTACTTC	.	17	.	TRBJ2-7	TRBV7-6
CASSPFAGSGLQETQYF	TGTGCCAGCAGCCCTTTTGCCGGATCAGGGCTTCAAGAGACCCAGTACTTC	.	17	few	TRBJ2-5	TRBV7-9
CASSLISGTGKAYEQYF	TGTGCCAGCAGCTTAATCTCTGGGACAGGGAAGGCCTACGAGCAGTACTTC	TRBD1	17	few	TRBJ2-7	TRBV11-2